The rows below give T cell receptor beta chains drawn from one sample of a study of blood T cell repertoires in COVID-19. Method: immunoSEQ multiplex PCR; TCRdb's copy keeps in-frame clones and lacks some. The profile shows 80,000 to 95,000 clones, more than 75% of them singletons. Input material: peripheral blood. The receptors were sampled from a woman in her sixties or seventies with acute or convalescent COVID-19. The CDR3 runs from the conserved cysteine through the conserved F or W. D genes are given only for firm matches. Clone size is not always given. Where it is, it says once, few, many or a class for expanded clones.

V: TRBV10-3
size: NA
D: NA
J: TRBJ2-1
DNA: TGTGCCATCACCAACTCCAGGGGCCTTAGCTCCTACAATGAGCAGTTCTTC
CDR3: CAITNSRGLSSYNEQFF

V: TRBV19
size: NA
D: NA
J: TRBJ2-6
DNA: TGTGCCAGTAGTATTCCCAGATCGGGGGCCAACGTCCTGACTTTC
CDR3: CASSIPRSGANVLTF

V: TRBV19
size: NA
D: NA
J: TRBJ1-5
DNA: TGTGCCAGTAGTACTTCGGGGGGAAATCAGCCCCAGCATTTT
CDR3: CASSTSGGNQPQHF

V: TRBV6-5
size: NA
D: TRBD1
J: TRBJ2-1
DNA: TGTGCCAGCAGAGAGACAGGGAGCTCCTACAATGAGCAGTTCTTC
CDR3: CASRETGSSYNEQFF

V: TRBV2
size: few
D: TRBD1
J: TRBJ1-6
DNA: TGTGCCAGCAGTGGGACAGGGAGGGAGGATTCACCCCTCCACTTT
CDR3: CASSGTGREDSPLHF

V: TRBV7-2
size: NA
D: NA
J: TRBJ1-5
DNA: TGTGCCAGCAGCTTAGACAGGGCCGACAATCAGCCCCAGCATTTT
CDR3: CASSLDRADNQPQHF

V: TRBV11-2
size: NA
D: NA
J: TRBJ2-6
DNA: TGTGCCAGCAGTTCCTCGAGAGTCTCTGGGGCCAACGTCCTGACTTTC
CDR3: CASSSSRVSGANVLTF

V: TRBV2
size: NA
D: TRBD1
J: TRBJ1-2
DNA: TGTGCCAGCATCAATGACAGGGGGCCTGGCTACACCTTC
CDR3: CASINDRGPGYTF

V: TRBV6-5
size: NA
D: NA
J: TRBJ1-1
DNA: TGTGCCAGCAGTTACCTGAGGAGGGCGGGCACTGAAGCTTTCTTT
CDR3: CASSYLRRAGTEAFF

V: TRBV30
size: NA
D: TRBD2
J: TRBJ2-3
DNA: TGTGCCGTCACATCAGCCAGCGGGAACACAGATACGCAGTATTTT
CDR3: CAVTSASGNTDTQYF

V: TRBV7-9
size: NA
D: TRBD2
J: TRBJ2-1
DNA: TGTGCCAGCAGCTTAAGCTTAGGACTAGCGGGAGGGCCGGACAATGAGCAGTTCTTC
CDR3: CASSLSLGLAGGPDNEQFF

V: TRBV11-2
size: NA
D: NA
J: TRBJ1-5
DNA: TGTGCCAGCAGCTTAGAGGGGGCCCGCAATCAGCCCCAGCATTTT
CDR3: CASSLEGARNQPQHF

V: TRBV27
size: NA
D: TRBD1
J: TRBJ1-3
DNA: TGTGCCAGCAGTCCACACAACAACAGGGGGAAGGGAAACACCATATATTTT
CDR3: CASSPHNNRGKGNTIYF

V: TRBV6-5
size: NA
D: NA
J: TRBJ1-3
DNA: TGTGCCAGCACCTCACTCCTGGGGGCCGGAAACACCATATATTTT
CDR3: CASTSLLGAGNTIYF

V: TRBV19
size: NA
D: TRBD2
J: TRBJ2-3
DNA: TGTGCCAGTAGTATCAGCTTGAGCGGGGGGGCCGGGACGCAGTATTTT
CDR3: CASSISLSGGAGTQYF

V: TRBV10-1
size: once
D: TRBD1
J: TRBJ2-2
DNA: TGCGCCTCCAGGAGGGACAGGGTCACCGGGGAGCTGTTTTTT
CDR3: CASRRDRVTGELFF

V: TRBV7-2
size: NA
D: TRBD1
J: TRBJ1-5
DNA: TGTGCCAGCAGCTTAACTTCATCTTACAGGGGGCCGCGGCAGCCCCAGCATTTT
CDR3: CASSLTSSYRGPRQPQHF